The clone carrying this T cell receptor beta chain showed up just a few times. Whole blood, unfractionated, served as the material for total RNA extraction. CDR1 is LGHNT, CDR2 FRNRAP, per germline. CDR3 length: 13 amino acids. V trimming: 7 bases; J trimming: 4 bases; junction bases outside the gene matches: 6. The sample belongs to a study of human T cells and chemical hapten exposure. The study used a library that attached unique molecular identifiers to individual cDNA molecules. Using its own MiXCR run on the 5' RACE reads, TCRdb lists one record per CDR3 protein. The table includes about 81,000 distinct CDR3 sequences, roughly 8% detected once.

This receptor was identified in a male donor in good health. V usage is TRBV12-5 and J usage is TRBJ1-1; 7 nucleotides match TRBD1. The CDR3 spells CASDPTGATEAFF. The CDR3 DNA reads as TGTGCTAGTGACCCTACAGGGGCCACTGAAGCTTTCTTT. Together with reference TRBV12-5 and TRBJ1-1, the CDR3 gives the full variable domain: DARVTQTPRHKVTEMGQEVTMRCQPILGHNTVFWYRQTMMQGLELLAYFRNRAPLDDSGMPKDRFSAEMPDATLATLKIQPSEPRDSAVYFCASDPTGATEAFFGQGTRLTVV.